These 9 T cell receptor beta chains were sequenced from one sample in a study of blood T cell repertoires in COVID-19. Only in-frame clones appear in the TCRdb table, and some are missing; sequencing was by immunoSEQ multiplex PCR. The top ten clones hold about 1.7% of a sample with about 250,000 clones, 85% to 90% of them seen once. The sequencing sample was made of PBMCs or T cells enriched from blood (not recorded which). These TCRs come from a middle-aged man who had recovered from COVID-19.

V and J are TRBV25-1 and TRBJ2-5, with TRBD2 as a possible D gene (6 bases). The CDR3 is 16 amino acids. Germline V gives CDR1 MGHDK, CDR2 SYGVNS. V was pared by 0 bases and J by 2 bases, with 13 bases between. CDR3 sequence: CASSEYGGRHQETQYF. In nucleotides, the CDR3 is TGTGCCAGCAGTGAATACGGGGGACGACATCAAGAGACCCAGTACTTC.

The chain recombines TRBV5-4 with TRBJ2-1; 9 bases line up with TRBD2. Trimming cost V 4 bases and J 0 bases; bases outside gene matches: 5. The CDR3 contains 16 residues. CDR1 is SGHNT and CDR2 is YYREEE in the germline V gene (reference sequence). CDR3 sequence (DNA): TGTGCCAGCAGCACAAATAGCGGGAGCTCCTACAATGAGCAGTTCTTC. This sequence encodes CASSTNSGSSYNEQFF.

This sequence joins TRBV5-6 and TRBJ2-7; 11 bases are a match to TRBD2. CDR3 length equals 15 residues. Germline V gene data show CDR1 as SGHDT and CDR2 as YYEEEE. With V trimmed by 4 bases and J by 1 base, 4 bases remained unmatched. CDR3 nucleotides: TGTGCCAGCAGCGTCGGGACTAGCGGATCCTACGAGCAGTACTTC. It specifies CASSVGTSGSYEQYF. Full variable domain (missing parts from reference TRBV5-6 and TRBJ2-7): DAGVTQSPTHLIKTRGQQVTLRCSPKSGHDTVSWYQQALGQGPQFIFQYYEEEERQRGNFPDRFSGHQFPNYSSELNVNALLLGDSALYLCASSVGTSGSYEQYFGPGTRLTVT.

This chain connects TRBV4-2 to TRBJ2-1; 10 bases are a match to TRBD2. The junction had 6 bases not matched to a gene; V was cut back by 1 base and J by 6 bases. The CDR3 consists of 16 residues. CDR1 is LGHNA, CDR2 YNFKEQ, per germline. CDR3 sequence: CASSQGRPSGSNEQFF. CDR3 nucleotides: TGTGCCAGCAGCCAAGGCCGTCCTAGCGGGAGCAATGAGCAGTTCTTC.

This clone has only one observation. The V and J genes are TRBV27 and TRBJ2-7, with 10 bases lining up with TRBD2. Trimming removed 7 bases from V and 6 bases from J; junction bases left unmatched: 12. This CDR3 comprises 15 residues. In germline, CDR1 is MNHEY, CDR2 SMNVEV (reference sequence). CDR3 DNA sequence: TGTGCCAGCAAGGGCCGCCTAGCGGGAGCTCCCGAGCAGTACTTC. It encodes CASKGRLAGAPEQYF.

This chain uses TRBV6-5 with TRBJ1-2; maybe TRBD1 (5 bases). The germline V gene encodes CDR1 MNHEY and CDR2 SVGAGI. V shed 2 bases and J shed 4 bases, with 11 bases lying between them. This CDR3 region has 14 residues. The chain's CDR3 is CASSYERQFYGYTF. The CDR3 coding sequence is TGTGCCAGCAGTTACGAACGACAGTTCTATGGCTACACCTTC.

This chain uses TRBV7-9 with TRBJ1-6, with 9 nucleotides matching TRBD1. Germline V CDR1 and CDR2: SEHNR, FQNEAQ (reference sequence). CDR3 length equals 15 residues. V dropped 1 base and J dropped 10; count of bases not matched to a gene: 5. The CDR3 loop reads CASSLEGQGRSPLHF. The CDR3 DNA follows: TGTGCCAGCAGCTTAGAGGGACAGGGAAGATCACCCCTCCACTTT.

The chain joins TRBV3-1 (or the pseudogene TRBV3-2) to TRBJ2-5; D not certain. Germline CDR1 reads LGHDT; CDR2 reads YNNKEL (reference sequence). This CDR3 has 12 residues. V gave up 1 base and J gave up 4 bases, with 4 bases separating them. The CDR3 loop is CASSQGAETQYF. The CDR3 DNA reads as TGTGCCAGCAGCCAAGGGGCAGAGACCCAGTACTTC.

This chain uses TRBV19 with TRBJ1-1, with D maybe TRBD1 (6 bases). CDR1 LNHDA and CDR2 SQIVND come from the germline V gene (reference sequence). V lost 5 bases and J 1 base, leaving 8 bases between the germline ends. The CDR3 is made up of 13 amino acids. CDR3 residues: CASSDRPNTEAFF. CDR3 bases: TGTGCCAGTAGTGACAGGCCGAACACTGAAGCTTTCTTT.